The entry that follows covers one T cell receptor (beta chain) sequence. Its specificity is not known. The CDR3 runs 13 residues. CDR1 is SGHTA and CDR2 is FQGNSA in the germline V gene. The V end was cut by 0 bases, the J end by 6 bases, with 9 bases between. These data belong to a study of identical twins. Broader study findings: High-abundance cord blood beta clonotypes had fewer insertions; memory repertoires showed none.

TCRdb analysed the 5' RACE reads with MiXCR anew, one entry per CDR3 protein. The data hold about 570,000 distinct CDR3 sequences, with 9% to 10% observed a single time. The same sample was also used in a study of yellow fever vaccine responses in identical twins.

The rearrangement links TRBV7-2 to TRBJ2-7; D possibly corresponds to TRBD2 (5 bases). The sample consisted of PBMCs. The source of this sequence is a woman aged 18-35 years in good health. The CDR3: CASSLARAAEQYF. The CDR3 coding sequence is TGTGCCAGCAGCTTAGCGAGGGCAGCCGAGCAGTACTTC.